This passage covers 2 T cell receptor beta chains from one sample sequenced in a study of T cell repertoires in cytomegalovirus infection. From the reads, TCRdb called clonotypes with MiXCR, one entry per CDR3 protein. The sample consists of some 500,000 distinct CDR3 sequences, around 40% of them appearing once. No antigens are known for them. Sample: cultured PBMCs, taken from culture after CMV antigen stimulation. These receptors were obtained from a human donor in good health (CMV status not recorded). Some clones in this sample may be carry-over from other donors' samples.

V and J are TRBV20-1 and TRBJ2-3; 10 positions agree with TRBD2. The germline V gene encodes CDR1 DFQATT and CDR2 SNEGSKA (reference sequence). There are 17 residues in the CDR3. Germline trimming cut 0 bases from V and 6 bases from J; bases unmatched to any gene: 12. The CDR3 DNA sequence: TGCAGTGCTAGAGATACCGGCCTACTAGCGGGGAGCGATACGCAGTATTTT. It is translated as CSARDTGLLAGSDTQYF.

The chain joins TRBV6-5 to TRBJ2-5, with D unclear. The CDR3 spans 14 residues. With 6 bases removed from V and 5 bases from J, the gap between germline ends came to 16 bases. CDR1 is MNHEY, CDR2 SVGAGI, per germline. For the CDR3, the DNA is TGTGCCAGCAGCATAGGGTCCCCGAGGGAGACCCAGTACTTC. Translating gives CASSIGSPRETQYF.